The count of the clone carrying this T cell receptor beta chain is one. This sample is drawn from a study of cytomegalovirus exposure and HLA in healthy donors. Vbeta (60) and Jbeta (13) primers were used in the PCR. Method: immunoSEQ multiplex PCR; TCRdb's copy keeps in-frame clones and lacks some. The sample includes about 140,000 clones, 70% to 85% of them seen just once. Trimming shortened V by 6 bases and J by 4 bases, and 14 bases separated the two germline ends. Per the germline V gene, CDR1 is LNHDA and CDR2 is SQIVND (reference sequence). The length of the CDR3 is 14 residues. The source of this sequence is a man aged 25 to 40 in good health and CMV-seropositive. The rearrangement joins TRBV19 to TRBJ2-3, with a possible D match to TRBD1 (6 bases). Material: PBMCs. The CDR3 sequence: CASSLQGPSDTQYF. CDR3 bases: TGTGCCAGTAGCCTACAGGGCCCGTCAGATACGCAGTATTTT.